These 3 T cell receptor beta chains came from one sample sequenced in a study of beta chain features in type 1 diabetes. Findings of the study overall: Shorter TCRB CDR3s, moderately but significantly so, were found in Type 1 diabetes patients in all four CD4+ subsets.

Antigens for these TCRs are unknown. Since all of the isolated RNA was reverse transcribed, expressed TCRB transcripts were what got sequenced. Generated by immunoSEQ multiplex PCR, the TCRdb table keeps only in-frame clones and is missing some. This table holds 250,000 to 300,000 clones, 24% found once. The sequenced sample consisted of naive CD4+ T cells from blood. Receptors originate from a woman between 25 and 40 years old with type 1 diabetes.

This sequence joins TRBV7-9 and TRBJ1-1; D is ambiguous. The germline CDR1 and CDR2 sequences are SEHNR and FQNEAQ (reference sequence). The length of the CDR3 is 12 residues. Trimming removed 4 bases at V and 6 bases at J, with 9 bases between. The CDR3 region has the DNA TGTGCCAGCAGCTCAGGTGGGCCTGAAGCTTTCTTT. Protein: CASSSGGPEAFF.

The V call is TRBV6-5, the J call TRBJ1-1, with TRBD1 matching over 8 bases. The V gene's germline CDR1 is MNHEY and CDR2 SVGAGI. The V gene end was trimmed by 2 bases and the J gene end by 4 bases; junction bases not matched to a gene: 0. This CDR3 spans 13 amino acids. CDR3: CASSYTGGTEAFF. CDR3 in DNA: TGTGCCAGCAGTTACACAGGGGGCACTGAAGCTTTCTTT.

The chain recombines TRBV5-1 with TRBJ2-7; 7 nucleotides align to TRBD2. Germline V gene sequence: CDR1 SGHRS, CDR2 YFSETQ. The CDR3 totals 15 residues. Trimming took 2 bases from V and 5 from J; bases not matched to a gene: 10. Here the CDR3 DNA reads TGCGCCAGCAGCTTTCTGGTGGGAGGGCCTGACGAGCAGTACTTC. Translated, it gives CASSFLVGGPDEQYF.